This T cell receptor (beta chain) was sequenced in a study of Tregs in tolerant kidney transplant recipients. Recipient PBMCs carried a CFSE label and met irradiated graft donor PBMCs for six to seven days before FACS sorting. Details on this clone: Its antigen is unknown.

The table came from immunoSEQ multiplex PCR; TCRdb's copy has only in-frame clones and leaves some out. The sample consists of approximately 8,000 clones, about 32% of them appearing once. Germline V lookup: CDR1 LGHNA, CDR2 YSLEER. The junction had 2 bases not matched to a gene; V was cut back by 0 bases and J by 6 bases. This CDR3 comprises 15 residues. The chain uses TRBV4-3 and TRBJ2-1, with 10 bases fitting TRBD2. The clonotype was recovered from a human patient who received a combined kidney and bone marrow transplant. The sequencing used CD8+ T cells from blood cultured with allogeneic cells, collected before the transplant. The CDR3 nucleotides read TGCGCCAGCAGCCAAGATTGGACTAGCGGCAATGAGCAGTTCTTC. Amino acids: CASSQDWTSGNEQFF.